These T cell receptor beta chains were read from a single sample in a study of T-cell reconstitution after alpha-beta-depleted transplantation in children. TCRdb itself ran the PCR reads through MiXCR, one entry per CDR3 protein. The sample has 250,000 to 400,000 distinct CDR3 sequences, 20% to 30% seen once. Material: PBMCs, mostly from graft donor cells, obtained 180 days after TCRalphabeta/CD19-depleted stem cell transplant. The source is a male patient younger than 18 who had a stem cell transplant for acute lymphoblastic leukemia, so the T cells may come from the graft donor. Both conserved end residues are part of each CDR3. D genes are given only for firm matches. The size entry is marked missing in some rows and otherwise reads once, few, many or a size class.

clone_size j_call v_call d_call cdr3_nt cdr3_aa
NA TRBJ1-4 TRBV7-2 TRBD1 TGTGCCAGCAGCTTGAACAGGGGTGAAAAACTGTTTTTT CASSLNRGEKLFF
NA TRBJ1-1 TRBV4-1 NA TGCGCCAGCAGATCGACCCAGAGGCCTGAAGCTTTCTTT CASRSTQRPEAFF
NA TRBJ2-4 TRBV24-1 NA TGTGCCACCAGTGACCCAGGGGGGGCCAAAAACATTCAGTACTTC CATSDPGGAKNIQYF
few TRBJ2-7 TRBV10-2 TRBD2 TGCGCCAGCAGCCCCCCAGGGACTAGCGGGAGGTACGAGCAGTACTTC CASSPPGTSGRYEQYF
NA TRBJ1-1 TRBV5-1 TRBD1 TGCGCCAGCAGCTCGACAGGGGGCTTGACTGAAGCTTTCTTT CASSSTGGLTEAFF
NA TRBJ2-7 TRBV7-2 NA TGTGCCAGCAGCTTAGTACTCCTTGGAGTAGTGAGCTACGAGCAGTACTTC CASSLVLLGVVSYEQYF
NA TRBJ2-7 TRBV27 NA TGTGCCAGCAGTTTGACTATCTCCTACGAGCAGTACTTC CASSLTISYEQYF
few TRBJ2-7 TRBV20-1 TRBD1 TGCAGTGCTAGAGCGAGGGGACAGGGGGCGTCGAGCGAGCAGTACTTC CSARARGQGASSEQYF
many TRBJ2-7 TRBV29-1 NA TGCAGCGTCTCCTGGCCATCCTACGAGCAGTACTTC CSVSWPSYEQYF
NA TRBJ2-1 TRBV25-1 TRBD1 TGTGCCAGCAGTGAGTTCGGACAGGGGCTTAACAATGAGCAGTTCTTC CASSEFGQGLNNEQFF